This T cell receptor beta chain appears in the sequencing data of a study of regulatory T cells in long-lasting Graves disease. The wider study: Disease was considered persistent Graves' disease after over 5 years of antithyroid drugs (with positive TSH receptor antibodies).

CDR3 length: 14 amino acids. The V end was cut by 1 base, the J end by 1 base, with 8 bases between. Germline loops: CDR1 SGHRS, CDR2 YFSETQ. Sequencing libraries for TCR beta were prepared with iRepertoire HTBI primers and Arm-PCR of CDR3 regions. TCRdb re-derived calls from the multiplex PCR reads in MiXCR, one entry per CDR3 protein. The table has hundreds of thousands of distinct CDR3 sequences, less than 25% seen once. The study's findings and limits: TRBV28, TRBJ1-2 and TRBJ2-5 were favored in persistent disease. A limited number of samples was an acknowledged limitation.

Time point noted: persistent/refractory GD, antithyroid drugs over 5 years with positive TRAb. The authors made the TCR library using RNA they extracted from PBMCs. Peripheral blood, approximately 9.6 milliliters of it, was drawn into EDTA tubes. This clonotype was recorded at least ten times. Its antigen is unknown. Source: peripheral blood mononuclear cells (PBMCs), taken when the disease was refractory, from a patient treated with antithyroid drugs. This receptor was obtained from a female donor with Graves disease. The chain carries TRBV5-1 and TRBJ1-1; D gene uncertain. The chain's CDR3 is CASSLMVPNTEAFF. CDR3 sequence (DNA): TGCGCCAGCAGCTTGATGGTCCCGAACACTGAAGCTTTCTTT. The full variable domain, completed using reference TRBV5-1 and TRBJ1-1, is KAGVTQTPRYLIKTRGQQVTLSCSPISGHRSVSWYQQTPGQGLQFLFEYFSETQRNKGNFPGRFSGRQFSNSRSEMNVSTLELGDSALYLCASSLMVPNTEAFFGQGTRLTVV.